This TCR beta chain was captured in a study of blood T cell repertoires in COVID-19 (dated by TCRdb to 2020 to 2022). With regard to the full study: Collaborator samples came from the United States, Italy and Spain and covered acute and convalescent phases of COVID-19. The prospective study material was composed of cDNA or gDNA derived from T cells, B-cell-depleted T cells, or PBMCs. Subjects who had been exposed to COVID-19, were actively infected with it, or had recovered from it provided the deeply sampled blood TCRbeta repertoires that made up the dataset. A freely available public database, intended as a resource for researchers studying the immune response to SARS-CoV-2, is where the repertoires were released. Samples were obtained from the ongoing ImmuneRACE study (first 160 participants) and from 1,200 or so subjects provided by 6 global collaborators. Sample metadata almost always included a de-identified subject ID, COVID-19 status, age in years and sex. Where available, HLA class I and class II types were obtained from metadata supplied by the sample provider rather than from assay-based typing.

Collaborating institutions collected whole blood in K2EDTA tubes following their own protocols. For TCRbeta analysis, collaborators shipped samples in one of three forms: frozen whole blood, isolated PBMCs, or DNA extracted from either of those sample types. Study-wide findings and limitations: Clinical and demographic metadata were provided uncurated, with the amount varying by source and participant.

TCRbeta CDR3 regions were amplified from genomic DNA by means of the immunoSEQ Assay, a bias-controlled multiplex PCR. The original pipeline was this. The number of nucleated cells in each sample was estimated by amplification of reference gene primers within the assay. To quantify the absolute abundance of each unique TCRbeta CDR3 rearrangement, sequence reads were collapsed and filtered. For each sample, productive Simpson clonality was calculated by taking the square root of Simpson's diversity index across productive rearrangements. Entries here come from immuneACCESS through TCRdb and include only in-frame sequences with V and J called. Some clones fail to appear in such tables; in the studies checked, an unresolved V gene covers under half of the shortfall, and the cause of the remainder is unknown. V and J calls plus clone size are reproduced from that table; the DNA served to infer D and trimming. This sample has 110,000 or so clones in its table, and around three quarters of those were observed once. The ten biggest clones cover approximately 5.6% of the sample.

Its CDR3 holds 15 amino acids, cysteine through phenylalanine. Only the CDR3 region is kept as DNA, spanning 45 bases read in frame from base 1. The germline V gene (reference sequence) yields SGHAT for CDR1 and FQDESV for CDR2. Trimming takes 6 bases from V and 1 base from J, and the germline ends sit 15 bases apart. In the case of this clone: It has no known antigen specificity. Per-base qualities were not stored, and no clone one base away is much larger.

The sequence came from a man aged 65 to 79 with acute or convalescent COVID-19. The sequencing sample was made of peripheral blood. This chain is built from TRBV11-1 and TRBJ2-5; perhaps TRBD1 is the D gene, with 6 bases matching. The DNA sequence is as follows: TGTGCCAGCAGGAAGGGCAGGGGATTCCAAGAGACCCAGTACTTC. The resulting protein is CASRKGRGFQETQYF.